The next 5 T cell receptor beta chains were all read from a single sample in a study of blood T cell repertoires in COVID-19. TCRdb's copy holds only in-frame clones and misses some; the assay was immunoSEQ multiplex PCR. The table lists 120,000 to 150,000 clones, roughly 88% of them singletons, with more than 1% in the top ten. The sample taken for sequencing was PBMCs or T cells enriched from blood (not recorded which). The receptor set was obtained from a woman in her thirties with acute COVID-19.

This clone was found a few times. V is TRBV7-3 and J is TRBJ2-1; no firm D call. Germline V gene lookup returns CDR1 SGHTA and CDR2 FQGTGA. The germline V and J ends were trimmed by 5 bases and 6 bases, with 8 bases remaining between them. This CDR3 has 12 residues. The CDR3 here is CASSLTGNEQFF. Here the CDR3 DNA reads TGTGCCAGCAGCCTGACTGGCAATGAGCAGTTCTTC. The full variable domain, completed using reference TRBV7-3 and TRBJ2-1, is GAGVSQTPSNKVTEKGKYVELRCDPISGHTALYWYRQSLGQGPEFLIYFQGTGAADDSGLPNDRFFAVRPEGSVSTLKIQRTERGDSAVYLCASSLTGNEQFFGPGTRLTVL.

This sequence joins TRBV4-3 and TRBJ2-7, with 11 bases that match TRBD2. The CDR3 is 15 residues long. Germline V gene sequence: CDR1 LGHNA, CDR2 YSLEER. The junction had 1 base not matched to a gene; V was cut back by 3 bases and J by 0 bases. The CDR3 DNA reads TGCGCCAGCAGCCATAGCGGGAGGGCCTCCTACGAGCAGTACTTC. It is translated as CASSHSGRASYEQYF.

The V gene is TRBV5-1, the J gene TRBJ2-5; D is undetermined. In germline, CDR1 is SGHRS, CDR2 YFSETQ. The length of the CDR3 is 12 residues. V lost 4 bases to trimming and J lost 2 bases, with 6 bases between them. CDR3 sequence: CASSIIQETQYF. CDR3 coding DNA: TGCGCCAGCAGCATAATTCAAGAGACCCAGTACTTC.

The rearrangement uses TRBV13 and TRBJ2-1; possible D gene TRBD2, 5 bases. Deletions cut 5 bases from V and 10 bases from J, with 21 bases between. Germline V gene data show CDR1 as PRHDT and CDR2 as FYEKMQ (reference sequence). The CDR3 is 15 amino acids. Written as DNA, the CDR3 is TGTGCCAGCAGCCTACTAGAGGCCCCGATTCGGGAGCAGTTCTTC. This codes for CASSLLEAPIREQFF.

This clone was counted only a few times. This chain links TRBV6-4 with TRBJ2-1, with 10 bases fitting TRBD2. The germline V gene encodes CDR1 MRHNA and CDR2 SNTAGT. The V segment lost 0 bases and the J segment 0 bases; nucleotides outside the gene matches: 11. CDR3 length: 20 residues. The chain's CDR3 is CASSDSSSGRAGGSYNEQFF. CDR3 coding DNA: TGTGCCAGCAGTGACTCGTCTAGCGGGAGAGCAGGGGGCTCCTACAATGAGCAGTTCTTC.